Below, 9 T cell receptor beta chains from the same sample are listed, as sequenced in a study of breast tumors, draining lymph nodes, adjacent tissues. Breast cancer patients provided tissue from their axillary draining lymph nodes. TCRdb processed the multiplex PCR reads anew with MiXCR; each CDR3 protein has one entry. The sample consists of about 270,000 distinct CDR3 sequences, about 30% of them appearing once. Sequenced sample: axillary lymph node tissue. The source of these receptors is a female donor with breast cancer. Some clones in this sample may be carry-over from other donors' samples.

Concerning this clonotype: Being one base from a much bigger clone, this may be a read error. This chain uses TRBV6-1 with TRBJ1-6, with D possibly TRBD1 on 5 matching bases. The germline V gene encodes CDR1 MNHNS and CDR2 SASEGT. Trimming took 8 bases from V and 0 from J, leaving 26 bases between them. The CDR3 extends over 20 amino acids. This CDR3 reads CASRPNRDPRRSSYNSPLHF. The CDR3 coding sequence is TGTGCCAGCCGCCCCAACCGGGACCCCAGAAGGAGCTCCTATAATTCACCCCTCCACTTT.

In its sample, this clonotype was seen many times. The chain employs TRBV5-1 and TRBJ2-7, with TRBD1 matching over 8 bases. The junction had 8 bases not matched to a gene; V was cut back by 4 bases and J by 2 bases. The CDR3 has 15 amino acids. Per germline, CDR1 SGHRS and CDR2 YFSETQ. The CDR3 is CASSHTGGIAYEQYF. CDR3 DNA: TGCGCCAGCAGCCATACAGGGGGAATAGCCTACGAGCAGTACTTC.

This clonotype came up many times. The rearrangement joins TRBV9 to TRBJ2-2; D is uncertain. CDR1 and CDR2 from the germline V gene are SGDLS and YYNGEE. This CDR3 contains 15 residues. The germline V and J ends were trimmed by 0 bases and 7 bases, with 13 bases remaining between them. The CDR3 region is CASSVGTVLSGELFF. In DNA form, the CDR3 reads TGTGCCAGCAGCGTAGGGACCGTTCTGAGCGGGGAGCTGTTTTTT.

This clonotype has a count of ten or more. This chain links TRBV12-3 or TRBV12-4 with TRBJ1-6, with D perhaps matching TRBD1 (6 bases). This CDR3 comprises 15 residues. V was trimmed by 2 bases and J by 3 bases, leaving 8 bases between them. CDR3 DNA: TGTGCCAGCAGTTTAAGGGGGGACTATAATTCACCCCTCCACTTT. Its protein is CASSLRGDYNSPLHF.

Ten or more counts support this clonotype. The chain has TRBV7-2 and TRBJ2-3, with D perhaps matching TRBD1 or TRBD2 (6 bases each). Germline CDR1 is SGHTA and CDR2 is FQGNSA. The V and J ends lost 3 bases and 0 bases respectively, with 10 bases between them. This CDR3 region has 15 residues. CDR3 DNA: TGTGCCAGCAGCTTGGGGGGCCTGAGCACAGATACGCAGTATTTT. This sequence encodes CASSLGGLSTDTQYF.

This clonotype came up many times. This rearrangement joins TRBV7-9 to TRBJ2-7; TRBD2 matches 12 bases. The CDR3 is 18 amino acids. The germline V gene has CDR1 SEHNR and CDR2 FQNEAQ (reference sequence). The V and J ends lost 1 base and 5 bases, in that order; junction bases with no gene match: 12. The CDR3 region has the DNA TGTGCCAGCAGCTTAGGCCTAGCGGGAGGGCCGTCTTCCCACGAGCAGTACTTC. Translated, it gives CASSLGLAGGPSSHEQYF.

This clonotype was seen ten or more times. This chain connects TRBV6-6 to TRBJ2-7; D call uncertain. This CDR3 contains 11 residues. Trimming took 5 bases from V and 5 from J, leaving 7 bases between them. Germline values: CDR1 MNHNY, CDR2 SVGAGI (reference sequence). The CDR3 is CASSINHEQYF. CDR3 bases: TGTGCCAGCAGTATAAACCACGAGCAGTACTTC.

On this clonotype: A much larger clone is a single base away; this may be a read error. Because the CDR3 is missing its conserved closing phenylalanine or tryptophan, this is likely a read error. V usage is TRBV5-4 and J usage is TRBJ2-5, with TRBD2 matching 9 bases. This CDR3 region has 15 residues. Trimming took 4 bases from V and 6 from J; bases not matched to a gene: 10. Germline V gene sequence: CDR1 SGHNT, CDR2 YYREEE (reference sequence). DNA for the CDR3: TGTGCCAGCAGCCCCAGTAGCGGGAGTGGAAAGACCCAGTACCTC. Protein product: CASSPSSGSGKTQYL.

The rearrangement uses TRBV4-3 and TRBJ1-4, with 8 bases fitting TRBD1. This CDR3 spans 14 amino acids. J was trimmed by 6 bases and V by 3 bases; bases with no gene match: 3. CDR1 and CDR2 (germline): LGHNA, YSLEER. The CDR3 spells CASSQPGQDEKLFF. The CDR3 coding sequence is TGCGCCAGCAGCCAGCCGGGACAGGATGAAAAACTGTTTTTT.